Each of the 18 T cell receptor beta chains below was sequenced from the same sample in a study of cytomegalovirus exposure and HLA in healthy donors. Data came from immunoSEQ multiplex PCR; TCRdb stores just in-frame clones and leaves some out. The sample carries 200,000 to 250,000 clones, over 80% recorded once. Source material: PBMCs. Source of these receptors: a woman aged 30 to 39 in good health and CMV-seropositive.

There are a few counts of this clone. V gene TRBV5-1 combines with J gene TRBJ2-7; 8 nucleotides align to TRBD2. The trim removed 3 bases at V and 6 bases at J, leaving 8 bases unmatched. The germline V gene encodes CDR1 SGHRS and CDR2 YFSETQ. The CDR3 sequence is 14 residues long. CDR3 in amino acids: CASSSGLAFIEQYF. For the CDR3, the DNA is TGCGCCAGCAGCTCCGGACTAGCATTCATCGAGCAGTACTTC. The variable domain in full, with the rest retrieved from reference TRBV5-1 and TRBJ2-7, is KAGVTQTPRYLIKTRGQQVTLSCSPISGHRSVSWYQQTPGQGLQFLFEYFSETQRNKGNFPGRFSGRQFSNSRSEMNVSTLELGDSALYLCASSSGLAFIEQYFGPGTRLTVT.

The chain carries TRBV11-2 and TRBJ2-7; 9 nucleotides line up with TRBD1. The length of the CDR3 is 13 residues. With 5 bases clipped from V and 5 bases from J, the junction kept 4 bases outside the gene matches. Germline CDR1 reads SGHAT; CDR2 reads FQNNGV. The CDR3 bases are TGTGCCAGCAGCATTAGGACAGGGGACGAGCAGTACTTC. It specifies CASSIRTGDEQYF.

The chain combines TRBV25-1 with TRBJ2-5; D is uncertain. Between the trimmed V and J ends, which lost 1 base and 4 bases, there was a span of 13 bases. The CDR3 extends over 15 amino acids. The germline V gene has CDR1 MGHDK and CDR2 SYGVNS. For the CDR3, the DNA is TGTGCCAGCAGTGAATCGTACTCGACGAGAGAGACCCAGTACTTC. It encodes CASSESYSTRETQYF.

This chain joins TRBV28 and TRBJ2-1; no clear D gene. Looked up from germline, CDR1 is MDHEN and CDR2 is SYDVKM. The V gene lost 5 bases and the J gene lost 3 bases, with 17 bases spanning the gap. This CDR3 comprises 16 residues. The CDR3, as DNA: TGTGCCAGCAGTCCAGAAGGTTGGACCCTCTACAATGAGCAGTTCTTC. Its translation is CASSPEGWTLYNEQFF.

The rearrangement links TRBV10-3 to TRBJ1-2; no reliable D call. Germline loops: CDR1 ENHRY, CDR2 SYGVKD. CDR3 length equals 10 residues. Trimming stripped 2 bases from V and 6 bases from J, with 1 base between. CDR3 loop: CAISEDGYTF. The CDR3 DNA follows: TGTGCCATCAGTGAGGATGGCTACACCTTC.

CDR3 sequence (DNA): TGTGCCTGGAACCCGGGAACAGGTGATGAAAAACTGTTTTTT. The encoded protein is CAWNPGTGDEKLFF. This chain connects TRBV30 to TRBJ1-4, with D maybe TRBD1 (5 bases). The CDR3 runs 14 residues. Trimming took 4 bases from V and 6 from J, leaving 15 bases between them. Germline V lookup: CDR1 GTSNPN, CDR2 SVGIG (reference sequence). Using reference TRBV30 and TRBJ1-4 for the parts outside the CDR3, the full variable domain is SQTIHQWPATLVQPVGSPLSLECTVEGTSNPNLYWYRQAAGRGLQLLFYSVGIGQISSEVPQNLSASRPQDRQFILSSKKLLLSDSGFYLCAWNPGTGDEKLFFGSGTQLSVL.

The rearrangement uses TRBV28 and TRBJ1-4; D ambiguous. This CDR3 contains 13 residues. Trimming removed 4 bases from V and 8 bases from J, with 11 bases in between. Germline values: CDR1 MDHEN, CDR2 SYDVKM. The CDR3 region has the DNA TGTGCCAGCAGTTCCACCCTTGGGGAAAAACTGTTTTTT. Its translation is CASSSTLGEKLFF. The variable domain in full, completed from reference TRBV28 and TRBJ1-4, reads DVKVTQSSRYLVKRTGEKVFLECVQDMDHENMFWYRQDPGLGLRLIYFSYDVKMKEKGDIPEGYSVSREKKERFSLILESASTNQTSMYLCASSSTLGEKLFFGSGTQLSVL.

The chain employs TRBV7-2 and TRBJ2-7, with D perhaps TRBD2 (5 bases). CDR1 SGHTA and CDR2 FQGNSA come from the germline V gene. Trimming left V 2 bases short and J 0 bases short, with 14 bases between. This CDR3 comprises 16 residues. In DNA form, the CDR3 reads TGTGCCAGCAGCTTAAACCACGGACTGTCCTCCTACGAGCAGTACTTC. Its translation is CASSLNHGLSSYEQYF.

V gene TRBV7-2 combines with J gene TRBJ1-2, with D possibly matching TRBD1 (5 bases). The CDR3 is 17 residues long. Germline-derived CDR1 and CDR2 are SGHTA and FQGNSA. V was pared by 2 bases and J by 2 bases, with 18 bases between. CDR3: CASSLNFGGGLNYGYTF. The CDR3 DNA reads TGTGCCAGCAGCTTAAATTTTGGTGGGGGGTTAAACTATGGCTACACCTTC.

The chain combines TRBV9 with TRBJ2-1; a possible D gene is TRBD1 (6 bases). CDR3 size: 17 residues. CDR1 is SGDLS, CDR2 YYNGEE, per germline. The V end was cut by 1 base, the J end by 7 bases, with 21 bases between. The CDR3 DNA is TGTGCCAGCAGCGTATGGTCCGGGACACGAAAGACGAATGAGCAGTTCTTC. Protein: CASSVWSGTRKTNEQFF.

The rearrangement links TRBV4-3 to TRBJ2-1; TRBD1 agrees at 9 bases. The J segment lost 4 bases and the V segment lost 1 base, leaving 8 bases of the junction unmatched. Germline CDR1 and CDR2: LGHNA and YSLEER. The CDR3 spans 17 residues. DNA for the CDR3: TGCGCCAGCAGCCAAGGGATAACCGGGACAGGGTACAATGAGCAGTTCTTC. This translates into CASSQGITGTGYNEQFF.

This chain connects TRBV7-2 to TRBJ2-5, with D maybe TRBD2 (6 bases). This CDR3 is built from 13 residues. CDR1 and CDR2 from the germline V gene are SGHTA and FQGNSA. V gave up 4 bases and J gave up 5 bases, with 11 bases separating them. The CDR3 region is CASSSTRVETQYF. The CDR3 DNA follows: TGTGCCAGCAGCTCGACTAGAGTGGAGACCCAGTACTTC.

The genes are TRBV5-1 and TRBJ2-5, with D possibly matching TRBD2 (8 bases). Germline V gene sequence: CDR1 SGHRS, CDR2 YFSETQ. The CDR3 spans 14 residues. V was shortened by 2 bases and J by 4 bases, with 12 bases between the two germline ends. The CDR3 reads CASSFREGAETQYF. Written as DNA, the CDR3 is TGCGCCAGCAGCTTTCGGGAGGGGGCAGAGACCCAGTACTTC.

In DNA, the CDR3 is TGTGCCAGCAGTTACTCGTCAGGAAACACCGGGGAGCTGTTTTTT. Translation gives CASSYSSGNTGELFF. This chain links TRBV6-5 with TRBJ2-2, with D unresolved. CDR3 length: 15 amino acids. CDR1 and CDR2 from the germline V gene are MNHEY and SVGAGI. Trimming shortened V by 0 bases and J by 2 bases, and 7 bases separated the two germline ends.

The chain employs TRBV7-9 and TRBJ1-2; 7 bases agree with TRBD1. There are 14 residues in the CDR3. Germline V lookup: CDR1 SEHNR, CDR2 FQNEAQ (reference sequence). J gave up 4 bases and V 4 bases, and 6 bases lay outside the gene matches. The CDR3 here is CASSSSGQRYGYTF. CDR3 nucleotide sequence: TGTGCCAGCAGCTCTTCGGGACAGCGCTATGGCTACACCTTC.

V usage is TRBV29-1 and J usage is TRBJ1-1; D may be TRBD1 (6 bases). The CDR3 sequence is 14 residues long. Trimming pared 4 bases from V and 8 bases from J, leaving 20 bases between. CDR1 is SQVTM, CDR2 ANQGSEA, per germline. In DNA form, the CDR3 reads TGCAGCGTTGCACGGGACACCGGTTCTGGGGAAGCTTTCTTT. This encodes CSVARDTGSGEAFF. Full variable domain (rest looked up from reference TRBV29-1 and TRBJ1-1): SAVISQKPSRDICQRGTSLTIQCQVDSQVTMMFWYRQQPGQSLTLIATANQGSEATYESGFVIDKFPISRPNLTFSTLTVSNMSPEDSSIYLCSVARDTGSGEAFFGQGTRLTVV.

V is TRBV1 and J is TRBJ2-7; the table names TRBD1, a call not compared with the DNA. TRBV1 is designated a pseudogene. The CDR3 is 18 amino acids. The CDR3 sequence is CTSSQDLKGGEATYEQYF. In DNA, the CDR3 is TGCACCAGCAGCCAAGATCTGAAAGGGGGAGAAGCCACCTACGAGCAGTACTTC.

V gene TRBV30 combines with J gene TRBJ2-7, with 9 bases aligning to TRBD1. CDR1 and CDR2 (germline): GTSNPN, SVGIG (reference sequence). The CDR3 extends over 13 amino acids. The V gene end was trimmed by 5 bases and the J gene end by 0 bases; junction bases not matched to a gene: 2. CDR3 bases: TGTGCCTGGGGACAGGGGCTCTCCTACGAGCAGTACTTC. This gives the protein CAWGQGLSYEQYF. Full variable domain (rest looked up from reference TRBV30 and TRBJ2-7): SQTIHQWPATLVQPVGSPLSLECTVEGTSNPNLYWYRQAAGRGLQLLFYSVGIGQISSEVPQNLSASRPQDRQFILSSKKLLLSDSGFYLCAWGQGLSYEQYFGPGTRLTVT.